The 27 T cell receptor beta chains in this list originate from one sample, sequenced in a study of blood T cell repertoires in COVID-19. Profiled with immunoSEQ multiplex PCR; TCRdb holds only in-frame clones, not every one. The sample carries more than 250,000 clones, just over 85% recorded once. Sequenced: PBMCs or T cells enriched from blood (not recorded which). Source of these receptors: a young woman who had recovered from COVID-19.

This clone was detected a few times. The chain joins TRBV12-5 to TRBJ1-2, with D uncertain. Germline CDR1 LGHNT, CDR2 FRNRAP. This CDR3 comprises 13 residues. V was pared by 5 bases and J by 2 bases, with 9 bases between. The CDR3 bases are TGTGCTAGTGGTCTGACATTCAACTATGGCTACACCTTC. It is translated as CASGLTFNYGYTF.

This clone appeared once. The CDR3 protein is CASRETIAANYGYTF. In DNA form, the CDR3 reads TGTGCCAGCAGGGAAACGATAGCAGCTAACTATGGCTACACCTTC. The chain is built from TRBV2 and TRBJ1-2; the D is unclear. V was pared by 6 bases and J by 0 bases, with 14 bases between. This CDR3 is built from 15 residues. The V gene's germline CDR1 is SNHLY and CDR2 FYNNEI.

The rearrangement links TRBV27 to TRBJ1-2; unclear D gene. CDR1 and CDR2 (germline): MNHEY, SMNVEV (reference sequence). V was cut by 5 bases and J by 8 bases, with 15 bases left in between. This CDR3 region has 13 residues. CDR3 region: CASSASLMRGYTF. The CDR3 nucleotides are TGTGCCAGCAGTGCCAGCTTAATGCGGGGCTACACCTTC.

The gene calls are TRBV3-1 (or the pseudogene TRBV3-2) and TRBJ1-4, with D unclear. CDR1 is LGHDT and CDR2 is YNNKEL in the germline V gene (reference sequence). CDR3 size: 19 residues. Between the trimmed V and J ends, which lost 0 bases and 8 bases, there was a span of 25 bases. The CDR3 sequence: CASSQDMKQRQGLREKLFF. CDR3 DNA: TGTGCCAGCAGCCAAGATATGAAACAGCGGCAAGGATTACGGGAAAAACTGTTTTTT.

The V gene is TRBV28, the J gene TRBJ1-1; D not resolved. Germline V gene data show CDR1 as MDHEN and CDR2 as SYDVKM. The CDR3 consists of 15 residues. The ends were cut back, 2 bases at V and 0 bases at J, with 10 bases in the middle. The DNA for the CDR3 is TGTGCCAGCAGTTTAGTGGCTGATATGAACACTGAAGCTTTCTTT. Its protein is CASSLVADMNTEAFF.

This chain joins TRBV10-3 and TRBJ1-1; D unresolved. V was pared by 3 bases and J by 7 bases, with 12 bases between. CDR1 is ENHRY and CDR2 is SYGVKD in the germline V gene. The CDR3 contains 13 residues. The CDR3 region has the DNA TGTGCCATCAGTGAAGGTGCGGTTGGTGAAGCTTTCTTT. It codes for CAISEGAVGEAFF.

The chain carries TRBV6-5 and TRBJ1-5, with TRBD1 identical over 7 bases. V was clipped by 6 bases and J by 3 bases; unmatched bases: 5. Germline loops: CDR1 MNHEY, CDR2 SVGAGI. This CDR3 is 14 amino acids long. The CDR3 bases are TGTGCCAGCAGGCCCGGGACAGACAATCAGCCCCAGCATTTT. Translating gives CASRPGTDNQPQHF.

The chain uses TRBV7-9 and TRBJ2-7; 9 positions match TRBD1. CDR1 is SEHNR, CDR2 FQNEAQ, per germline (reference sequence). CDR3 length equals 13 residues. V lost 6 bases to trimming and J lost 5 bases; unmatched junction nucleotides: 5. The CDR3 region has the DNA TGTGCCAGCAGACGACAGGGGGGGAACGAGCAGTACTTC. Translation gives CASRRQGGNEQYF.

This chain uses TRBV9 with TRBJ1-4; D unresolved. This CDR3 comprises 15 residues. V lost 3 bases, J lost 5 bases, and 14 bases lay in between. Germline CDR1 is SGDLS and CDR2 is YYNGEE. CDR3 coding DNA: TGTGCCAGCAGCGCCCATCCGGGTCGAAATGAAAAACTGTTTTTT. Translation gives CASSAHPGRNEKLFF.

As to this clone: At the DNA level, this CDR3 is encoded by other sequences in the same sample as well. The chain combines TRBV6-5 with TRBJ1-1, with TRBD1 matching over 7 bases. J lost 2 bases, V lost 6 bases, and 3 bases had no gene match. Germline CDR1 and CDR2: MNHEY and SVGAGI. This CDR3 has 13 amino acids. This CDR3 is CASRQGLNTEAFF. DNA for the CDR3: TGTGCCAGCAGACAGGGGTTAAACACTGAAGCTTTCTTT.

The V and J genes are TRBV30 and TRBJ1-1; a possible D gene is TRBD1 (6 bases). V lost 2 bases and J lost 11, with 18 bases in between. This CDR3 has 13 residues. Germline CDR1 is GTSNPN and CDR2 is SVGIG (reference sequence). CDR3 DNA sequence: TGTGCCTGGAGTAAGGGGGGGCCCGGGGCGGCTTTCTTT. Its translation: CAWSKGGPGAAFF. Variable domain in full (rest from reference TRBV30 and TRBJ1-1): SQTIHQWPATLVQPVGSPLSLECTVEGTSNPNLYWYRQAAGRGLQLLFYSVGIGQISSEVPQNLSASRPQDRQFILSSKKLLLSDSGFYLCAWSKGGPGAAFFGQGTRLTVV.

CDR3 amino acids: CASSQDRSDKGVKLFF. In nucleotides, the CDR3 is TGCGCCAGCAGCCAAGATCGTTCGGACAAAGGCGTTAAACTGTTTTTT. The chain combines TRBV4-1 with TRBJ1-4; D might be TRBD1 (5 bases). Trimming stripped 0 bases from V and 11 bases from J, with 19 bases between. This CDR3 is built from 16 residues. CDR1 and CDR2 (germline): MGHRA, YSYEKL.

The V gene is TRBV6-5, the J gene TRBJ1-5; 7 bases are a match to TRBD1. Germline CDR1 MNHEY, CDR2 SVGAGI. CDR3 length equals 15 residues. V trimming: 6 bases; J trimming: 2 bases; junction bases outside the gene matches: 7. CDR3 coding DNA: TGTGCCAGCAGACCTACAGGGGCAGGCAATCAGCCCCAGCATTTT. Translating it yields CASRPTGAGNQPQHF.

This chain connects TRBV28 to TRBJ2-7; perhaps TRBD2 as D (5 bases). The CDR3 totals 15 residues. CDR1 is MDHEN and CDR2 is SYDVKM in the germline V gene. Trimming took off 6 bases at V and 4 bases at J, with 19 bases between the two ends. This chain's CDR3 is CASSSPVEGGYEQYF. The DNA of the CDR3 is TGTGCCAGCAGCTCCCCCGTTGAGGGCGGGTACGAGCAGTACTTC.

The rearrangement links TRBV12-3 or TRBV12-4 to TRBJ1-2, with a weak D call TRBD1 (6 bases). Trimming cost V 0 bases and J 7 bases, with 9 bases left between them. The CDR3 loop spans 13 amino acids. The CDR3 spells CASSLAGGGGYTF. The CDR3 DNA follows: TGTGCCAGCAGTTTAGCAGGGGGGGGTGGCTACACCTTC.

The V and J genes are TRBV6-1 and TRBJ1-2, with 8 nucleotides matching TRBD1. Per germline, CDR1 MNHNS and CDR2 SASEGT. The trim removed 0 bases at V and 8 bases at J, leaving 14 bases unmatched. The CDR3 is made up of 17 amino acids. The DNA of the CDR3 is TGTGCCAGCAGTGAAGCGTGGGGGGCGACAGGGGATTGGGGCTACACCTTC. This codes for CASSEAWGATGDWGYTF.

The CDR3 nucleotides read TGTGCCAGCAGTTATGCCGGGACTAGCGCTTTCACAGATACGCAGTATTTT. It yields the protein CASSYAGTSAFTDTQYF. The rearrangement uses TRBV6-2 or TRBV6-3 and TRBJ2-3; 10 bases are shared with TRBD2. V lost 3 bases and J lost 2; bases outside the gene matches: 8. Germline V gives CDR1 MNHEY, CDR2 SVGEGT. CDR3 length equals 17 residues.

This clone is a singleton in its sample. The sample holds other DNA sequences that translate to the same CDR3. This chain uses TRBV9 with TRBJ2-3, with 9 bases lining up with TRBD2. The junction had 7 bases not matched to a gene; V was cut back by 3 bases and J by 2 bases. Germline lookup yields CDR1 SGDLS and CDR2 YYNGEE. The CDR3 contains 16 residues. The CDR3 region is CASSAGLASFTDTQYF. The CDR3 nucleotides are TGTGCCAGCAGCGCGGGACTAGCCTCCTTCACAGATACGCAGTATTTT.

The chain is built from TRBV3-1 (or the pseudogene TRBV3-2) and TRBJ1-6, with 9 bases aligning to TRBD1. This CDR3 comprises 16 residues. V gave up 2 bases and J gave up 7 bases; unmatched junction bases: 6. Germline CDR1 is LGHDT and CDR2 is YNNKEL (reference sequence). The CDR3 spells CASSQLPGQGNSPLHF. DNA for the CDR3: TGTGCCAGCAGCCAACTTCCGGGACAGGGCAATTCACCCCTCCACTTT.

The chain is built from TRBV9 and TRBJ2-1, with 7 nucleotides matching TRBD2. Germline CDR1 and CDR2: SGDLS and YYNGEE. J was trimmed by 2 bases and V by 2 bases; bases with no gene match: 7. This CDR3 has 16 amino acids. The CDR3 DNA sequence: TGTGCCAGCAGCGTTGAGAGCGGGGAACCCTACAATGAGCAGTTCTTC. Protein product: CASSVESGEPYNEQFF.

The chain uses TRBV7-9 and TRBJ1-2, with D perhaps TRBD1 (6 bases). This CDR3 region has 14 residues. V gave up 2 bases and J gave up 5 bases, with 12 bases separating them. Germline CDR1 SEHNR, CDR2 FQNEAQ (reference sequence). CDR3 sequence: CASSLLARGYGYTF. The CDR3 nucleotides are TGTGCCAGCAGCTTATTGGCGAGGGGGTATGGCTACACCTTC.

This chain uses TRBV7-8 with TRBJ1-2, with 9 bases fitting TRBD1. Germline V gives CDR1 SGHVS, CDR2 FQNEAQ. Trimming took 5 bases from V and 4 from J; bases not matched to a gene: 8. The CDR3 loop spans 15 amino acids. CDR3 in DNA: TGTGCCAGCAGCCCCGGGGACAGGGAGCTCTATGGCTACACCTTC. Amino acid sequence: CASSPGDRELYGYTF. The full variable domain, its missing parts supplied by reference TRBV7-8 and TRBJ1-2, is GAGVSQSPRYKVAKRGQDVALRCDPISGHVSLFWYQQALGQGPEFLTYFQNEAQLDKSGLPSDRFFAERPEGSVSTLKIQRTQQEDSAVYLCASSPGDRELYGYTFGSGTRLTVV.

This clone was seen a few times. The chain uses TRBV19 and TRBJ1-2, with D hard to call. Germline V gene lookup returns CDR1 LNHDA and CDR2 SQIVND (reference sequence). V was cut by 5 bases and J by 6 bases, with 13 bases left in between. There are 13 residues in the CDR3. For the CDR3, the DNA is TGTGCCAGTAGTGAAGAGGGAGGACATGGCTACACCTTC. This gives the protein CASSEEGGHGYTF.

V and J are TRBV30 and TRBJ1-2, with no clear D. CDR1 is GTSNPN and CDR2 is SVGIG in the germline V gene (reference sequence). CDR3 length: 13 amino acids. V was cut by 0 bases and J by 2 bases, with 7 bases left in between. The CDR3 bases are TGTGCCTGGAGTGTACTCACCAACTATGGCTACACCTTC. Its translation: CAWSVLTNYGYTF.

This clone has only a few counts. The J gene is TRBJ2-2, the V gene TRBV19; the match to TRBD1 covers 8 bases. J gave up 4 bases and V 5 bases, and 6 bases lay outside the gene matches. This CDR3 spans 15 amino acids. Germline assignment: CDR1 LNHDA and CDR2 SQIVND (reference sequence). CDR3 bases: TGTGCCAGTAGTGCACCGGGACAGGTCACCGGGGAGCTGTTTTTT. This sequence encodes CASSAPGQVTGELFF.

This clone appeared once. The chain combines TRBV6-6 with TRBJ1-3; the match to TRBD1 covers 7 bases. The CDR3 length is 16 residues. Trimming took 5 bases from V and 0 from J; bases not matched to a gene: 7. CDR1 is MNHNY, CDR2 SVGAGI, per germline (reference sequence). The CDR3 coding sequence is TGTGCCAGCAGTCCGGGACAGACCACCTCTGGAAACACCATATATTTT. Translating it yields CASSPGQTTSGNTIYF.

The chain joins TRBV27 to TRBJ2-7; a possible D gene is TRBD1 (6 bases). CDR3 length: 13 amino acids. Trimming removed 8 bases from V and 6 bases from J, with 17 bases in between. Germline V gene sequence: CDR1 MNHEY, CDR2 SMNVEV (reference sequence). In DNA form, the CDR3 reads TGTGCCAGCGGCCCCTCTGGGGGCGGCGAGCAGTACTTC. Its protein product is CASGPSGGGEQYF.